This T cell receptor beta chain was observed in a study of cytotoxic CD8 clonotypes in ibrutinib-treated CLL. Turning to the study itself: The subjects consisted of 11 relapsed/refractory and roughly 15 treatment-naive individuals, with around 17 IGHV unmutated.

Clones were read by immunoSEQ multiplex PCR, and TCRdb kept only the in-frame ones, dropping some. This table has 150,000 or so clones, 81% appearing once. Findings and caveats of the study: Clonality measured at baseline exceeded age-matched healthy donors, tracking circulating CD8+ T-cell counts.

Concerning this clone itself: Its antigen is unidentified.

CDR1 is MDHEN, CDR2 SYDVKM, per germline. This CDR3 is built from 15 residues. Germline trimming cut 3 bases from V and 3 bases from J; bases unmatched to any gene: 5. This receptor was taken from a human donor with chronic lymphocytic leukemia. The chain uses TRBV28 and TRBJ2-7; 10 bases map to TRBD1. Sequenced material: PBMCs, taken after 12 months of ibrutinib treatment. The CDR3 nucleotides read TGTGCCAGCAGTTTTGTAGGACAGGGGGGCTACGAGCAGTACTTC. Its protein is CASSFVGQGGYEQYF.